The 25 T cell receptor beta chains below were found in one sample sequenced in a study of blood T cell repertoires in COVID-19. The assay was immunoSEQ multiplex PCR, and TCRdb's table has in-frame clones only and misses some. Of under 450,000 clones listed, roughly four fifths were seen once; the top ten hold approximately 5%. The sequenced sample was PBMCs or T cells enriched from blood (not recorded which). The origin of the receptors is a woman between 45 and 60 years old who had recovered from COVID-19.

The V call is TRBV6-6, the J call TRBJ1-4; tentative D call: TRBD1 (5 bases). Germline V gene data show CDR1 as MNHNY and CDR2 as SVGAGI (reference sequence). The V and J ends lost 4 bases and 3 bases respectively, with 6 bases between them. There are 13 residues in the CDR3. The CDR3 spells CASSLQANEKLFF. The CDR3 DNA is TGTGCCAGCAGTTTACAGGCTAATGAAAAACTGTTTTTT.

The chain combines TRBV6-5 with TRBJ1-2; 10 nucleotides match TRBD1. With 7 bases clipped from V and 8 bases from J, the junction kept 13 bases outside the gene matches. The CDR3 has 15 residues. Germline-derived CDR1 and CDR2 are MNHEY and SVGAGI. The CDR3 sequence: CASTSSGTGAVGYTF. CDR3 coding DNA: TGTGCCAGCACGTCGAGCGGGACAGGGGCCGTAGGCTACACCTTC.

In DNA, the CDR3 is TGCGCCAGCAGCCCTCAGCCGGGGGGTAACACCTACGAGCAGTACTTC. It encodes CASSPQPGGNTYEQYF. The J gene is TRBJ2-7, the V gene TRBV5-1; the match to TRBD2 covers 7 bases. The trim removed 4 bases at V and 2 bases at J, leaving 12 bases unmatched. Looked up from germline, CDR1 is SGHRS and CDR2 is YFSETQ. The CDR3 has 16 residues. The full variable domain, in which reference TRBV5-1 and TRBJ2-7 provide the parts outside the CDR3, is KAGVTQTPRYLIKTRGQQVTLSCSPISGHRSVSWYQQTPGQGLQFLFEYFSETQRNKGNFPGRFSGRQFSNSRSEMNVSTLELGDSALYLCASSPQPGGNTYEQYFGPGTRLTVT.

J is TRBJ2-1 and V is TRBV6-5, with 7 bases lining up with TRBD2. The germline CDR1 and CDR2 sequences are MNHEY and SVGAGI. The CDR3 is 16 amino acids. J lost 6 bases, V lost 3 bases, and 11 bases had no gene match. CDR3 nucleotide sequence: TGTGCCAGCAGTTATCGACGGGGGGAGGTAGGCAATGAGCAGTTCTTC. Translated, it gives CASSYRRGEVGNEQFF.

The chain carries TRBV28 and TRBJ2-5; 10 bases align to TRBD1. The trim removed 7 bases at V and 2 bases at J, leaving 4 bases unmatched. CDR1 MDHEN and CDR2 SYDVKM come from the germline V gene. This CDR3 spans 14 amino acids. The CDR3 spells CASTTGGWQETQYF. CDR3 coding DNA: TGTGCCAGCACGACAGGGGGCTGGCAAGAGACCCAGTACTTC.

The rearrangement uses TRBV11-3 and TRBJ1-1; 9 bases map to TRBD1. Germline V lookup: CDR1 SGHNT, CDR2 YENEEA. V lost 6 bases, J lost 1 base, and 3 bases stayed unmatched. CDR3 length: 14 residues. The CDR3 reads CASRAGQGNTEAFF. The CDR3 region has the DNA TGTGCCAGCAGGGCGGGACAGGGGAACACTGAAGCTTTCTTT.

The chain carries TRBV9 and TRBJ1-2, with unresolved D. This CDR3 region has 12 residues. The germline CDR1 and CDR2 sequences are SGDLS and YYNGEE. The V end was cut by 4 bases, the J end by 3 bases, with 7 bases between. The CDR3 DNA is TGTGCCAGCAGCCCGGCGGACTATGGCTACACCTTC. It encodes CASSPADYGYTF.

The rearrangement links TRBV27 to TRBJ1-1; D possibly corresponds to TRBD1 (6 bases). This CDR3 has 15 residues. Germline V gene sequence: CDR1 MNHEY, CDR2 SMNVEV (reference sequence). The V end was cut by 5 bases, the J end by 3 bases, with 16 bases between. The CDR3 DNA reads TGTGCCAGCAGTCCCCTCTGGGGGCGCGACACTGAAGCTTTCTTT. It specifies CASSPLWGRDTEAFF.

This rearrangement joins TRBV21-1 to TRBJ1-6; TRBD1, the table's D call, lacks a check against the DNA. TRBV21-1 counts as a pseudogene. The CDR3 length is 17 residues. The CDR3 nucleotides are TGTGCCAGCCGCCCATTGGCTCCACATCTCTATAATTCACCCCTCCACTTT. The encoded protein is CASRPLAPHLYNSPLHF.

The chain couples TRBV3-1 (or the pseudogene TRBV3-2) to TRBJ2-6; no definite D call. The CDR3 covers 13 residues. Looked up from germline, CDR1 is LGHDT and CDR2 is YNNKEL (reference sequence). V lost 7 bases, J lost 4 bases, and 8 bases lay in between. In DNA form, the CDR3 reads TGTGCCAGCACCATACAGGGGGCCAACGTCCTGACTTTC. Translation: CASTIQGANVLTF.

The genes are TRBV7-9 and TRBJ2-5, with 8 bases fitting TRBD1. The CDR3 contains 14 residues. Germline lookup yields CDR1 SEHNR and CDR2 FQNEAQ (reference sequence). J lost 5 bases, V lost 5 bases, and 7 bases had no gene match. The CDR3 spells CASSVQGAGETQYF. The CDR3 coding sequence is TGTGCCAGCAGCGTCCAGGGGGCTGGGGAGACCCAGTACTTC.

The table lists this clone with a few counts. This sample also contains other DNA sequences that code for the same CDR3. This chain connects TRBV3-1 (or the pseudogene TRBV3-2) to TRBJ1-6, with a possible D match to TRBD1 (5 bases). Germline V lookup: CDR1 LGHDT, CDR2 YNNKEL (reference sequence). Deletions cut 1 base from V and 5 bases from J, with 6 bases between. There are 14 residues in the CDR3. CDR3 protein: CASSQAGDNSPLHF. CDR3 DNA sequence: TGTGCCAGCAGCCAAGCGGGGGATAATTCACCCCTCCACTTT.

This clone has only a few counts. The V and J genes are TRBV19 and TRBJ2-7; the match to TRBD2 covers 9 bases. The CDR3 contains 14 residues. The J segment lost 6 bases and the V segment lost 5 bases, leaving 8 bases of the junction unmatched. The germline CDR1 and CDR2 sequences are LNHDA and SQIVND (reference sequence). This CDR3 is CASSLSGSPIEQYF. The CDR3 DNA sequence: TGTGCCAGTAGTCTTAGCGGGAGTCCCATCGAGCAGTACTTC.

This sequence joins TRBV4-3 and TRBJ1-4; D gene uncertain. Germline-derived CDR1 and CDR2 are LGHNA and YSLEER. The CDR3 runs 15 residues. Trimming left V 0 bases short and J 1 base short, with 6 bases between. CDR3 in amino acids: CASSQDPGTNEKLFF. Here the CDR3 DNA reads TGCGCCAGCAGCCAAGATCCGGGAACTAATGAAAAACTGTTTTTT.

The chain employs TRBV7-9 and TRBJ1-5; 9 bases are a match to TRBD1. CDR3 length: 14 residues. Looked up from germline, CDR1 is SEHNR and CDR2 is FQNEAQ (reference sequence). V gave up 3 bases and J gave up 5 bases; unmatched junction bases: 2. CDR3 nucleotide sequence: TGTGCCAGCAGCTTCGGACAGGGGCATCAGCCCCAGCATTTT. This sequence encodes CASSFGQGHQPQHF.

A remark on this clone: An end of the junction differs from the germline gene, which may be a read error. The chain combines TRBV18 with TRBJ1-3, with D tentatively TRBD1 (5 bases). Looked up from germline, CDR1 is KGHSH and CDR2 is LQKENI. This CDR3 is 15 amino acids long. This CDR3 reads CASSPRSGTDASLNF. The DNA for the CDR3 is TGTGCCAGCTCACCACGGTCAGGGACTGACGCCTCTCTAAATTTT.

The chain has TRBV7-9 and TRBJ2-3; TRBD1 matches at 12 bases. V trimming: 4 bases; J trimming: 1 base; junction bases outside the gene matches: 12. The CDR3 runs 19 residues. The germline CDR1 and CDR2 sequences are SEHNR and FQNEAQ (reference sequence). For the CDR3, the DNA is TGTGCCAGCAGCTCAGGACTCGGGACAGGGGGCGTCGGCACAGATACGCAGTATTTT. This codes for CASSSGLGTGGVGTDTQYF.

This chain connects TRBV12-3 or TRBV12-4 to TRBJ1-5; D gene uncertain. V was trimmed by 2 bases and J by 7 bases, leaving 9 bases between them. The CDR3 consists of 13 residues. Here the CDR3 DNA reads TGTGCCAGCAGTTTAACGGAGGGCCAGCCCCAGCATTTT. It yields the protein CASSLTEGQPQHF.

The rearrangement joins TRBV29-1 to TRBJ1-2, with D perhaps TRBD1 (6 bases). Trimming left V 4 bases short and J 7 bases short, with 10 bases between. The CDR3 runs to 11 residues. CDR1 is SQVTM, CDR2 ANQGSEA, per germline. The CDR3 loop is CSVGGGGGYTF. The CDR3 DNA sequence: TGCAGCGTTGGTGGGGGCGGTGGCTACACCTTC.

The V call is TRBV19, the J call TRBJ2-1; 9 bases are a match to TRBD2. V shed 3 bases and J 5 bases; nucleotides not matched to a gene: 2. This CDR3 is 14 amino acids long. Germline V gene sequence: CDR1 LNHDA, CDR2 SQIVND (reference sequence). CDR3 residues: CASSIVAGDNEQFF. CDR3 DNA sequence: TGTGCCAGTAGTATCGTAGCGGGGGACAATGAGCAGTTCTTC. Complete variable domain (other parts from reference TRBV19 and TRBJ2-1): DGGITQSPKYLFRKEGQNVTLSCEQNLNHDAMYWYRQDPGQGLRLIYYSQIVNDFQKGDIAEGYSVSREKKESFPLTVTSAQKNPTAFYLCASSIVAGDNEQFFGPGTRLTVL.

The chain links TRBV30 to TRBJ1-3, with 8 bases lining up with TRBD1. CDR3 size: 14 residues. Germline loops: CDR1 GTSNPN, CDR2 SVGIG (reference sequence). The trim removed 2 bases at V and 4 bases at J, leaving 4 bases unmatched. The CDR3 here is CAWSQTGDGNTIYF. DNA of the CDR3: TGTGCCTGGAGTCAGACAGGGGACGGAAACACCATATATTTT.

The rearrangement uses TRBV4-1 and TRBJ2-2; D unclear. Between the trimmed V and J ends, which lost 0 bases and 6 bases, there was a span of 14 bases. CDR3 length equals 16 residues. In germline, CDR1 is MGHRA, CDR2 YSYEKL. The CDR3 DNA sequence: TGCGCCAGCAGCCAAGATGAGCTTACACAGCCCGGGGAGCTGTTTTTT. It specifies CASSQDELTQPGELFF.

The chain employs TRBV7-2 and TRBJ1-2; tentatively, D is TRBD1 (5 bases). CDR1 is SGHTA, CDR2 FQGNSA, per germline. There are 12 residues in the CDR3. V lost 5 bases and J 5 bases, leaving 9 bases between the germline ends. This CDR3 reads CASSIRQYGYTF. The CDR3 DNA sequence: TGTGCCAGCAGCATCAGACAGTATGGCTACACCTTC. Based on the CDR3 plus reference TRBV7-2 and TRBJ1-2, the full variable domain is GAGVSQSPSNKVTEKGKDVELRCDPISGHTALYWYRQSLGQGLEFLIYFQGNSAPDKSGLPSDRFSAERTGGSVSTLTIQRTQQEDSAVYLCASSIRQYGYTFGSGTRLTVV.

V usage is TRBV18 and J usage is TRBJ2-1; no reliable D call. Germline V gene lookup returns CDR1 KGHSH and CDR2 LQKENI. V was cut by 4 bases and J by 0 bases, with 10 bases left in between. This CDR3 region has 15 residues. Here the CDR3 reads CASSRGSSSYNEQFF. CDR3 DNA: TGTGCCAGCTCACGAGGTTCTAGCTCCTACAATGAGCAGTTCTTC. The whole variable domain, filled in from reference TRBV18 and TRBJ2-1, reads NAGVMQNPRHLVRRRGQEARLRCSPMKGHSHVYWYRQLPEEGLKFMVYLQKENIIDESGMPKERFSAEFPKEGPSILRIQQVVRGDSAAYFCASSRGSSSYNEQFFGPGTRLTVL.

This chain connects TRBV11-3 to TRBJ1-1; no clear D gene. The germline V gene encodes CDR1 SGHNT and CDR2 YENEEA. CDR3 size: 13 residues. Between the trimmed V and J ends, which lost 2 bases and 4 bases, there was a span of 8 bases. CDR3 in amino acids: CASSLRRGTEAFF. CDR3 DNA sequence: TGTGCCAGCAGCTTAAGACGGGGCACTGAAGCTTTCTTT.